This entry describes one TCR beta chain. The sample belongs to a study of siplizumab effects on memory and regulatory T cells. The data were produced by immunoSEQ multiplex PCR, yet TCRdb's version contains in-frame clones alone and is incomplete. The sample holds 70,000 to 90,000 clones; around 89% are singletons and the top ten take roughly 14%. The TCR sequence derives from a human donor in good health. The sequencing input was CD4+ T cells sorted from blood.

CDR3 nucleotide sequence: TGTGCCAGCAGTGATTGGCGTTTAAGACAGGGTCTTGGCTACACCTTC. It specifies CASSDWRLRQGLGYTF. This rearrangement joins TRBV6-1 to TRBJ1-2, with 7 nucleotides matching TRBD1. V lost 3 bases, J lost 7 bases, and 14 bases stayed unmatched. This CDR3 has 16 residues. Germline V gives CDR1 MNHNS, CDR2 SASEGT.